The clone carrying this T cell receptor (beta chain) showed up many times. Its specificity is unknown. Template-switch 5'RACE cDNA synthesis added a 10-nucleotide unique molecular identifier. Over 170 million TCR-beta sequences from 15-18 subjects came out of each sequencing run. TCRdb reanalysed the 5' RACE reads using MiXCR and keeps one entry per CDR3 protein. The data show tens of thousands of distinct CDR3 sequences, approximately 3.5% seen once. Preparation of the unsorted libraries drew on 2 million PBMCs stored at -80 C. The data were obtained in a study of neurological immune-mediated disorders. Notes on the study in general: The greatest TCR clonal expansion appeared in HTLV-1-associated myelopathy and the smallest, falling below healthy controls, in multiple sclerosis.

The CDR3 is 12 amino acids. Germline assignment: CDR1 DFQATT and CDR2 SNEGSKA (reference sequence). This TCR came from a woman between 45 and 65 years old with multiple sclerosis. Sequenced input: PBMCs. V and J are TRBV20-1 and TRBJ2-5, with D possibly being TRBD1 (6 bases). CDR3 nucleotide sequence: TGCAGCCCCAGCACAGGGAGAGAGACCCAGTACTTC. Protein: CSPSTGRETQYF.